This T cell receptor (beta chain) was sequenced for a study of neurological immune-mediated disorders. TCRdb processed the 5' RACE reads anew with MiXCR; each CDR3 protein has one entry. The sample lists about 53,000 distinct CDR3 sequences, roughly 8% seen once, with 1.9% in the top ten. This clonotype was recorded at least ten times. Trimming left V 3 bases short and J 4 bases short, with 13 bases between. Germline loops: CDR1 SGHTA, CDR2 FQGNSA. CDR3 length equals 15 residues. Documented time point: longitudinal time-point 3. Sequencing was carried out using PBMCs. The chain recombines TRBV7-2 with TRBJ1-5, with a tentative D call TRBD1 (5 bases). The receptor was derived from a woman aged 40 to 50 in good health. CDR3 sequence (DNA): TGTGCCAGCAGCTTTATTCGGGGGAATAATCAGCCCCAGCATTTT. Its translation is CASSFIRGNNQPQHF. Variable domain in full (rest from reference TRBV7-2 and TRBJ1-5): GAGVSQSPSNKVTEKGKDVELRCDPISGHTALYWYRQSLGQGLEFLIYFQGNSAPDKSGLPSDRFSAERTGGSVSTLTIQRTQQEDSAVYLCASSFIRGNNQPQHFGDGTRLSIL.